These T cell receptor beta chains were read from a single sample in a study of T cell repertoires in cytomegalovirus infection. TCRdb processed the reads anew with MiXCR; each CDR3 protein has one entry. The repertoire consists of 250,000 or so distinct CDR3 sequences, with approximately 15% occurring once and the leading ten covering roughly 45%. Material for sequencing was CD8+ T cells from PBMCs. The receptors were sampled from a human donor in good health (CMV status not recorded). Some clones in this sample may be carry-over from other donors' samples. CDR3s leave out the opening cysteine and the closing phenylalanine or tryptophan.

TRBV6-2/TRBV6-3	TRBJ1-1	ASSRTEIIEAF
TRBV4-1	TRBJ2-1	ASSQEGGSSNEQF
TRBV6-2/TRBV6-3	TRBJ1-5	ASSYGVGARQPQH
TRBV6-6	TRBJ2-1	ASSPGQHNEQF
TRBV7-5	TRBJ1-6	ISVPEALGQNNSPLH
TRBV28	TRBJ2-1	ASSLYNLPSGGGVYNEQF
TRBV2	TRBJ2-6	ASTIQVPSGANVLT
TRBV2	TRBJ2-2	ASRRWGGELF
TRBV4-1	TRBJ1-2	ASSQEGVLYGYT
TRBV5-5	TRBJ1-5	ASSLGDGGKSNQPQH
TRBV6-2/TRBV6-3	TRBJ2-1	AISLVGGAPVGQF
TRBV6-8	TRBJ2-5	ASTVLTGTGEETQY
TRBV19	TRBJ2-7	ASSIDYRLPSEQY
TRBV7-9	TRBJ1-4	ASSLAQGIVAEKLF
TRBV7-6	TRBJ1-4	ASSSLSGLKSNEKLF
TRBV5-6	TRBJ1-1	ASSLRYGDGITEAF
TRBV19	TRBJ1-2	ASSISTGEGYT
TRBV29-1	TRBJ2-7	SALGSGVEQY
TRBV7-9	TRBJ2-7	ASSLAIYEQY
TRBV7-2	TRBJ2-2	ASSRGRTDNTGELF
TRBV5-5	TRBJ1-1	ASSVGQGLNTEAF
TRBV4-1	TRBJ2-1	ASSQDRGDSAEQF
TRBV6-2/TRBV6-3	TRBJ1-5	ASSYSASWDQPQH
TRBV9	TRBJ2-7	ASSPGQGAHEQY
TRBV14	TRBJ1-1	ASSQSSSAGSWGVYMNTEAF
TRBV7-6	TRBJ1-1	ASSLAQGMNTEAF
TRBV6-6	TRBJ2-3	AAAALAGGWSHGTQY
TRBV5-1	TRBJ1-3	ASSLGGELGNTIY
TRBV7-8	TRBJ2-3	ASSLARGLATDTQY
TRBV5-6	TRBJ2-7	ASSLERNYEQY
TRBV10-3	TRBJ2-1	AISPLDGGLYEQF
TRBV5-1	TRBJ1-4	ASSFGGTNEKLF
TRBV28	TRBJ1-1	ASSIWQGVNTEAF
TRBV7-9	TRBJ2-7	ASSRGRYEQY
TRBV7-8	TRBJ2-3	ASSFRGRTTDTQY
TRBV28	TRBJ2-7	ASTIWAGGSYEQY
TRBV7-6	TRBJ1-1	ASSLAWGGNTEAF
TRBV4-3	TRBJ2-3	ASSQDTRQTGPTDTQY
TRBV7-6	TRBJ2-7	ASSLVRDRVEEQY
TRBV5-5	TRBJ2-6	ASSISWVGGANVLT
TRBV4-3	TRBJ2-7	ASSQDRTYEQY
TRBV27	TRBJ1-1	ASSFGQAGAAF
TRBV7-9	TRBJ2-7	ASSFSGAVDEQY
TRBV7-9	TRBJ1-1	ASSYPSPLTGTPREDTEAF
TRBV6-6	TRBJ1-5	ASSYGAHQPQH
TRBV10-3	TRBJ2-7	AISYRASYEQY
TRBV20-1	TRBJ1-2	SAGLDGYT